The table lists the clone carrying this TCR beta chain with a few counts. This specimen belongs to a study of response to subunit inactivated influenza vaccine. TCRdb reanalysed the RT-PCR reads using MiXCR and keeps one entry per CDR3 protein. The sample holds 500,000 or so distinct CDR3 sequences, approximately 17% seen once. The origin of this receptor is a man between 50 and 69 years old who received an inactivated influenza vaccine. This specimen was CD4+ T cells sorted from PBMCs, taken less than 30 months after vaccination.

The CDR3 region is CASSLTTGAYEQYF. CDR3 bases: TGCGCCAGCAGTTTAACAACAGGGGCCTACGAGCAGTACTTC. This rearrangement joins TRBV5-1 to TRBJ2-7, with 7 bases matching TRBD1. CDR3 length: 14 residues. The J segment lost 2 bases and the V segment lost 5 bases, leaving 7 bases of the junction unmatched. Germline CDR1 reads SGHRS; CDR2 reads YFSETQ.